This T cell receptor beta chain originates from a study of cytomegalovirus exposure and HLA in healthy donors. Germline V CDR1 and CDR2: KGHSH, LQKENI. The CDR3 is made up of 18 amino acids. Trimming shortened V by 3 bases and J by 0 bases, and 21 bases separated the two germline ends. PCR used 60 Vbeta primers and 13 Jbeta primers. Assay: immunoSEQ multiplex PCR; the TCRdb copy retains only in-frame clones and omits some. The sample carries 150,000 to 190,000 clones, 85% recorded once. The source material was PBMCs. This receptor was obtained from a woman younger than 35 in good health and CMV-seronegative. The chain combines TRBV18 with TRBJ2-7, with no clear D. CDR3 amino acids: CASSPPWIWADSSYEQYF. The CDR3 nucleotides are TGTGCCAGCTCACCCCCCTGGATTTGGGCCGATAGCTCCTACGAGCAGTACTTC.